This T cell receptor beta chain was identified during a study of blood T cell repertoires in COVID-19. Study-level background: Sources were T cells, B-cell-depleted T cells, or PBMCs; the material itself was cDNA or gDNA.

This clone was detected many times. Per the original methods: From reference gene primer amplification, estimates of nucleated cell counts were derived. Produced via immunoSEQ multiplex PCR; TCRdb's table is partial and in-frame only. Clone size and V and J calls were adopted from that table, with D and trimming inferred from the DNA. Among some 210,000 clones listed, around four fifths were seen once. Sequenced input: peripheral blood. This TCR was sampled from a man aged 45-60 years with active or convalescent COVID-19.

The CDR3 DNA sequence: TGCGCCAGCACCCCTAGAATTAGACAGACCCAGAACACTGAAGCTTTCTTT. Its translation is CASTPRIRQTQNTEAFF. This chain links TRBV4-1 with TRBJ1-1; D is perhaps TRBD1 (5 bases). The length of the CDR3 is 17 residues. V shed 7 bases and J shed 1 base, with 22 bases lying between them. Germline CDR1 is MGHRA and CDR2 is YSYEKL.